These 16 T cell receptor beta chains were sequenced from one sample in a study of identical twins. TCRdb re-analysed the 5' RACE reads in MiXCR, keeping a single row per CDR3 protein. Here the sample spans around 220,000 distinct CDR3 sequences, more than 9% being singletons. The sample comprised memory T cells sorted from blood. Every receptor here comes from a middle-aged man in good health.

This clonotype was recorded at least ten times. The chain uses TRBV29-1 and TRBJ1-1, with a weak D call TRBD1 (5 bases). The CDR3 runs 12 residues. Germline assignment: CDR1 SQVTM and CDR2 ANQGSEA. Between the trimmed V and J ends, which lost 8 bases and 5 bases, there was a span of 15 bases. DNA for the CDR3: TGCAGCCCATGGACACCGGGTACTGAAGCTTTCTTT. Protein sequence: CSPWTPGTEAFF.

The chain uses TRBV9 and TRBJ2-5; 9 bases are shared with TRBD2. V shed 4 bases and J 5 bases; nucleotides not matched to a gene: 9. CDR1 and CDR2 from the germline V gene are SGDLS and YYNGEE. The length of the CDR3 is 15 residues. The CDR3 DNA follows: TGTGCCAGCAGCCCGTCTGGCGGGGGGGCCGAGACCCAGTACTTC. Translation gives CASSPSGGGAETQYF.

The chain has TRBV2 and TRBJ2-2; unclear D gene. V was shortened by 10 bases and J by 4 bases, with 19 bases between the two germline ends. The CDR3 totals 15 residues. The germline V gene encodes CDR1 SNHLY and CDR2 FYNNEI. Here the CDR3 reads CATPNRQRTTGELFF. The DNA of the CDR3 is TGTGCCACCCCCAACCGGCAGAGAACCACCGGGGAGCTGTTTTTT.

This clonotype has just a few counts. The chain joins TRBV11-2 to TRBJ2-7, with D perhaps TRBD1 (5 bases). The CDR3 length is 15 residues. V was pared by 0 bases and J by 7 bases, with 16 bases between. The germline gives CDR1 SGHAT, CDR2 FQNNGV. The CDR3 loop is CASSLDFQGMREQYF. In DNA form, the CDR3 reads TGTGCCAGCAGCTTAGATTTTCAGGGTATGAGGGAGCAGTACTTC.

The rearrangement links TRBV7-2 to TRBJ2-2; tentative D call: TRBD2 (6 bases). V lost 1 base to trimming and J lost 7 bases, with 13 bases between them. There are 15 residues in the CDR3. Germline lookup yields CDR1 SGHTA and CDR2 FQGNSA. The CDR3, as DNA: TGTGCCAGCAGCTTAGTACCGGGAGAGGTCGGGGAGCTGTTTTTT. Its protein is CASSLVPGEVGELFF.

This clonotype was recorded at least ten times. CDR3 in DNA: TGTGCCATCAGTGAGTCGGCCCACAGGGTTAATGAAAAACTGTTTTTT. Translation gives CAISESAHRVNEKLFF. The rearrangement links TRBV10-3 to TRBJ1-4; possible D gene TRBD1, 6 bases. The CDR3 loop spans 16 amino acids. V lost 0 bases, J lost 4 bases, and 12 bases lay in between. Germline V gene data show CDR1 as ENHRY and CDR2 as SYGVKD.

This clonotype was seen a few times. At one boundary the junction diverges from the germline segment, which might be a read error. The rearrangement uses TRBV7-7 and TRBJ2-3, with TRBD1 as a possible D gene (5 bases). Germline V lookup: CDR1 SSHAT, CDR2 FNYEAQ (reference sequence). The length of the CDR3 is 14 residues. Here the CDR3 DNA reads TGTGCTAGCAGCTTAGGACATAACACAGATACGCAGTATTTT. It yields the protein CASSLGHNTDTQYF. Looking up the rest from reference TRBV7-7 and TRBJ2-3 gives the full variable domain: GAGVSQSPRYKVTKRGQDVTLRCDPISSHATLYWYQQALGQGPEFLTYFNYEAQPDKSGLPSDRFSAERPEGSISTLTIQRTEQRDSAMYRCASSLGHNTDTQYFGPGTRLTVL.

This clonotype was counted ten times or more. V is TRBV4-3 and J is TRBJ1-1; maybe TRBD1 (6 bases). The CDR3 sequence is 14 residues long. V lost 0 bases, J lost 4 bases, and 9 bases lay in between. Germline CDR1 and CDR2: LGHNA and YSLEER. The CDR3 sequence: CASSQDGGATEAFF. The CDR3 bases are TGCGCCAGCAGCCAAGATGGGGGGGCCACTGAAGCTTTCTTT.

There are many counts of this clonotype. The rearrangement uses TRBV12-3 or TRBV12-4 and TRBJ2-3; TRBD1 is a possible D gene (6 bases). V was shortened by 6 bases and J by 3 bases, with 16 bases between the two germline ends. CDR3 length: 15 amino acids. The CDR3 DNA sequence: TGTGCCAGCAGCTTGGGGGCCTTGAGAACAGATACGCAGTATTTT. The encoded protein is CASSLGALRTDTQYF.

This clonotype was detected only a few times. The chain recombines TRBV5-5 with TRBJ2-1; 13 positions match TRBD2. The CDR3 consists of 16 residues. After removal of 2 bases from V and 7 bases from J, the junction contained 6 bases not matched to a gene. Per germline, CDR1 SGHKS and CDR2 YYEKEE (reference sequence). The CDR3 DNA reads as TGTGCCAGCAGCTTAGGGACTAGCGGGAATGGGAATGAGCAGTTCTTC. The encoded protein is CASSLGTSGNGNEQFF. The full variable domain, completed using reference TRBV5-5 and TRBJ2-1, is DAGVTQSPTHLIKTRGQQVTLRCSPISGHKSVSWYQQVLGQGPQFIFQYYEKEERGRGNFPDRFSARQFPNYSSELNVNALLLGDSALYLCASSLGTSGNGNEQFFGPGTRLTVL.

This clonotype has just one count. A single base separates this from a much larger clone, so it may be a read error. The rearrangement joins TRBV7-8 to TRBJ1-1; D is ambiguous. The CDR3 is 13 amino acids. Trimming removed 4 bases from V and 1 base from J, with 7 bases in between. Germline loops: CDR1 SGHVS, CDR2 FQNEAQ. CDR3 nucleotide sequence: TGTGCCAGCAGCTCAAAACCGAACACTGAAGCTTTCTTT. Translating gives CASSSKPNTEAFF.

A word on this clonotype: A much larger clone differs by one base, so this may be a read error. The chain has TRBV29-1 and TRBJ2-1; 8 bases agree with TRBD2. CDR1 SQVTM and CDR2 ANQGSEA come from the germline V gene. This CDR3 region has 12 residues. Trimming cost V 4 bases and J 11 bases; bases outside gene matches: 7. CDR3 DNA: TGCAGCGTTGCGGCTAGCGGGTTCCAGCAGTTCTTC. Protein product: CSVAASGFQQFF.

This clonotype was counted a few times. V gene TRBV20-1 combines with J gene TRBJ1-4, with D hard to call. Per the germline V gene, CDR1 is DFQATT and CDR2 is SNEGSKA (reference sequence). This CDR3 comprises 14 residues. V lost 4 bases to trimming and J lost 3 bases, with 12 bases between them. CDR3 bases: TGCAGTGCTACCCCTCAGCCATCTAATGAAAAACTGTTTTTT. It codes for CSATPQPSNEKLFF.

The rearrangement joins TRBV2 to TRBJ1-2; 7 bases agree with TRBD1. The CDR3 has 14 amino acids. The V gene end was trimmed by 4 bases and the J gene end by 7 bases; junction bases not matched to a gene: 9. Germline V lookup: CDR1 SNHLY, CDR2 FYNNEI. DNA of the CDR3: TGTGCCAGCAGTGGGGGACAGACGTTGGGTGGCTACACCTTC. Its translation is CASSGGQTLGGYTF.

Many counts were recorded for this clonotype. The chain recombines TRBV5-4 with TRBJ2-7, with a possible D match to TRBD1 (6 bases). The V gene's germline CDR1 is SGHNT and CDR2 YYREEE (reference sequence). This CDR3 has 14 residues. The V and J ends lost 4 bases and 2 bases respectively, with 13 bases between them. As DNA, the CDR3 is TGTGCCAGCAGCCAACAGGGTCCCCCCTACGAGCAGTACTTC. Translation: CASSQQGPPYEQYF.

This sequence joins TRBV20-1 and TRBJ1-5, with D possibly TRBD1 on 5 matching bases. The ends were cut back, 0 bases at V and 2 bases at J, with 17 bases in the middle. Germline V gene data show CDR1 as DFQATT and CDR2 as SNEGSKA (reference sequence). The CDR3 length is 17 residues. CDR3 residues: CSARDTRQLWGNQPQHF. In DNA, the CDR3 is TGCAGTGCTAGAGACACTCGACAGCTATGGGGCAATCAGCCCCAGCATTTT.